The T cell receptor beta chain under discussion was sequenced for a study of T cell repertoires in cytomegalovirus infection. Across the whole study: Recently identified HLA-C-restricted CMV epitopes were used, and well-studied HLA-B-restricted CMV epitopes were used as well. Public TCR beta signatures indicated both CMV infection and matching HLA type. Findings of the study overall: CMV carriers with the relevant HLA were identified by cumulative public TCR beta family frequency.

Comments on this clonotype: Its target is not known.

The germline gives CDR1 MNHEY, CDR2 SVGEGT. The J segment lost 5 bases and the V segment lost 1 base, leaving 4 bases of the junction unmatched. The CDR3 extends over 14 amino acids. TCRdb fed the reads into MiXCR, producing one record per CDR3 protein. The sample holds 750,000 to 900,000 distinct CDR3 sequences, 25% to 35% seen once. The chain joins TRBV6-2 or TRBV6-3 to TRBJ1-2; 7 bases agree with TRBD1. The input for sequencing was cultured CD8+ T cells from PBMCs, taken from culture after CMV antigen stimulation. The sequence was collected from a human donor in good health (CMV status not recorded). Some clones in this sample may be carry-over from other donors' samples. CDR3 nucleotides: TGTGCCAGCAGTTACTTGGGACAGATTTATGGCTACACCTTC. Translating it yields CASSYLGQIYGYTF.